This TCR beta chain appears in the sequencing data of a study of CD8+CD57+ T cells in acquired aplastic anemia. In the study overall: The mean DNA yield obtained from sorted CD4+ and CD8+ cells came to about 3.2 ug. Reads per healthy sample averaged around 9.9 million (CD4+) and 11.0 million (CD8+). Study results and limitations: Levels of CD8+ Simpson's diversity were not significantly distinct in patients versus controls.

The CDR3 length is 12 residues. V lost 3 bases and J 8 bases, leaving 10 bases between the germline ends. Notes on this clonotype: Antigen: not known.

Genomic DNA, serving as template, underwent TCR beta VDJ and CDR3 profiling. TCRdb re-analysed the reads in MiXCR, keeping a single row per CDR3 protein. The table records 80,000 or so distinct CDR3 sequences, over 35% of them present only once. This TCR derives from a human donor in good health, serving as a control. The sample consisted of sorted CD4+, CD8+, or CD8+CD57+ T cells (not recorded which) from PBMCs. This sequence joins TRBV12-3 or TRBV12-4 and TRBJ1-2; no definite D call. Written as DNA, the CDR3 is TGTGCCAGCAGTTTTTCAGACGGGGGCTACACCTTC. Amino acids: CASSFSDGGYTF.